This T cell receptor (beta chain) was captured in a study of cytomegalovirus exposure and HLA in healthy donors. Background on the study: The 95 to 150 validation repertoires used the same platform as the approximately 670 first-cohort repertoires, a later analysis reported. Study outcomes and limitations: Cytomegalovirus association was listed for 164 TCR beta chains. Reportedly, cytomegalovirus status was diagnosed with high sensitivity and specificity.

This table comes from immunoSEQ multiplex PCR, and its TCRdb copy is limited to in-frame clones, with some not included. This table holds a few hundred thousand clones, about 90% found once. With respect to this clone: Its antigen is unknown.

Separation from the approximately 670-subject first cohort characterized the roughly 120-subject validation cohort, to which the donors belonged. The ends were cut back, 6 bases at V and 1 base at J, with 15 bases in the middle. CDR3 length equals 15 residues. Germline lookup yields CDR1 MRHNA and CDR2 SNTAGT. The receptor's source is a man aged 18 to 30 in good health and CMV-seropositive. The rearrangement uses TRBV6-4 and TRBJ1-2; D gene unclear. The specimen sequenced was PBMCs. The CDR3 protein is CASRRTGEVNYGYTF. DNA for the CDR3: TGTGCCAGCAGACGAACCGGGGAGGTTAACTATGGCTACACCTTC.